This T cell receptor (beta chain) was found in a study of blood T cell repertoires in COVID-19. The CDR3 is made up of 15 amino acids. Trimming removed 1 base at V and 3 bases at J, with 12 bases between. Germline CDR1 reads LGHDT; CDR2 reads YNNKEL (reference sequence). Methods used by the authors: Using reference gene primer amplification, nucleated cell counts were estimated. Assay used: immunoSEQ multiplex PCR; TCRdb lists only in-frame clones, some missing. From that table come the V and J calls and clone size; the DNA was used to work out D and trimming. The sample comprises 400,000 to 450,000 clones, over 75% of which are singletons, and about 1.1% rests with the top ten.

The sequence was obtained from a man in his thirties or forties who had recovered from COVID-19. The chain carries TRBV3-1 (or the pseudogene TRBV3-2) and TRBJ1-2; D might be TRBD1 (5 bases). The sample was PBMCs or T cells enriched from blood (not recorded which). The CDR3 sequence: CASSQGAWGDYGYTF. CDR3 nucleotide sequence: TGTGCCAGCAGCCAAGGGGCCTGGGGGGACTATGGCTACACCTTC.